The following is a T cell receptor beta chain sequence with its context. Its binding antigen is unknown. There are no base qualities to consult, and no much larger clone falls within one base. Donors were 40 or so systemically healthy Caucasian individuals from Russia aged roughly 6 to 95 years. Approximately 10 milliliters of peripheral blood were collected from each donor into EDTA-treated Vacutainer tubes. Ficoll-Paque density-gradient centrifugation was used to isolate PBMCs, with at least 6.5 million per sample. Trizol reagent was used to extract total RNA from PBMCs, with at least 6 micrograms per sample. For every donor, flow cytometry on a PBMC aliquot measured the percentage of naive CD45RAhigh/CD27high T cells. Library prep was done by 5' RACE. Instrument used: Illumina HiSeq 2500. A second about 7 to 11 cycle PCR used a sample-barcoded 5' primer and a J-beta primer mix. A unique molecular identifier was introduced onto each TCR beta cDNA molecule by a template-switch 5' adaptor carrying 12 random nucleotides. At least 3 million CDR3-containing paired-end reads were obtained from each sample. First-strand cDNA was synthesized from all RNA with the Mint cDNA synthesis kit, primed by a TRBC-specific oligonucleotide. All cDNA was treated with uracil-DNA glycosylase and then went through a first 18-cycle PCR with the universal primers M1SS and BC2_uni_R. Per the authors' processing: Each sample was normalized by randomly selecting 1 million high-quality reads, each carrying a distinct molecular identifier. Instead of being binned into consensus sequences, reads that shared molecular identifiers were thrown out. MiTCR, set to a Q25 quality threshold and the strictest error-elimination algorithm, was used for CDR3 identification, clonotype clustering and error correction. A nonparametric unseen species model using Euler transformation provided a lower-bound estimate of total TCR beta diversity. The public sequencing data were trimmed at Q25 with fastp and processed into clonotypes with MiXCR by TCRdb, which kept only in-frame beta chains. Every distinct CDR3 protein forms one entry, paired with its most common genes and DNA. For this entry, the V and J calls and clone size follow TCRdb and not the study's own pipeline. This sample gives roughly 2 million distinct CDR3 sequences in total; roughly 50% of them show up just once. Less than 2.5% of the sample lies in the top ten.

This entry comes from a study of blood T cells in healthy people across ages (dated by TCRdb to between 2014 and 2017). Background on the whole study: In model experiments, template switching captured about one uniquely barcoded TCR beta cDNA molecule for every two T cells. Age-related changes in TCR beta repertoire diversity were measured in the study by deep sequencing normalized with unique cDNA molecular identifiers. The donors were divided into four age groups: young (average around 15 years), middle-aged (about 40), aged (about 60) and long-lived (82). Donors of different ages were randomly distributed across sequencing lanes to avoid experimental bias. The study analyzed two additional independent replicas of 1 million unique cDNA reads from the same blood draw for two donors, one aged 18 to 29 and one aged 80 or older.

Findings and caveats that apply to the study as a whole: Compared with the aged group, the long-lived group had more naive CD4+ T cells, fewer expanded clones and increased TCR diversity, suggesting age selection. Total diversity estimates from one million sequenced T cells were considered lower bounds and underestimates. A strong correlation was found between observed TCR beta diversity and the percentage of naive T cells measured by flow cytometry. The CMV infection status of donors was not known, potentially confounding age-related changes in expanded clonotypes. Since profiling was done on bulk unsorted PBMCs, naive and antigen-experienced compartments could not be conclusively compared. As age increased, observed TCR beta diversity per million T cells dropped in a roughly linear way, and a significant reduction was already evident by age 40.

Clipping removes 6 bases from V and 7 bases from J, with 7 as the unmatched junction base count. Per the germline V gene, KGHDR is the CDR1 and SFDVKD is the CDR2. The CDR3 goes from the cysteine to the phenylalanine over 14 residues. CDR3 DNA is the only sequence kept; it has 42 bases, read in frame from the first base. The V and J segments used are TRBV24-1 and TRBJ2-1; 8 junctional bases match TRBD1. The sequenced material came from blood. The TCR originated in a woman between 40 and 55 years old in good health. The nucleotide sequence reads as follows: TGTGCCACCAGTCATCGGACAGGGACGAATGAGCAGTTCTTC. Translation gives CATSHRTGTNEQFF.